Following are 5 T cell receptor beta chains from one sample sequenced in a study of a mutant IDH1 vaccine in newly diagnosed glioma. Time point meaning: week 5, during vaccination. Doses consisted of 300 ug of mutant IDH1 20-mer peptide each, paired with topical imiquimod. Their cognate antigens are unknown. Sequenced by immunoSEQ multiplex PCR; TCRdb stores in-frame clones only, minus some. The table records about 50,000 clones, about 77% of them present only once. Here the sequenced sample was PBMCs, taken from a glioma patient whose treatment included an IDH1 peptide vaccine. The origin of the receptors is a man between 45 and 60 years old with glioma.

This clone was picked up one time. The chain is built from TRBV19 and TRBJ1-5, with 7 bases matching TRBD1. Germline trimming cut 7 bases from V and 0 bases from J; bases unmatched to any gene: 6. This CDR3 spans 15 amino acids. In germline, CDR1 is LNHDA, CDR2 SQIVND (reference sequence). The CDR3 region has the DNA TGTGCCAGTAAGGGACAGAGCCTTAGCAATCAGCCCCAGCATTTT. Translating it yields CASKGQSLSNQPQHF.

In this sample, this clone turned up a few times. The V gene is TRBV28, the J gene TRBJ1-2; D is possibly TRBD1 (5 bases). Germline V gene sequence: CDR1 MDHEN, CDR2 SYDVKM. The CDR3 runs 13 residues. Trimming removed 6 bases at V and 5 bases at J, with 13 bases between. The CDR3 spells CASSPDSIYGYTF. The DNA of the CDR3 is TGTGCCAGCAGCCCCGACAGCATTTATGGCTACACCTTC.

The rearrangement uses TRBV7-3 and TRBJ2-5; D is possibly TRBD2 (7 bases). V was trimmed by 5 bases and J by 5 bases, leaving 18 bases between them. Germline V CDR1 and CDR2: SGHTA, FQGTGA. The length of the CDR3 is 15 residues. In DNA form, the CDR3 reads TGTGCCAGCAGCCCAAAGGGGGGGCGAGTGGAGACCCAGTACTTC. It encodes CASSPKGGRVETQYF. Combining the CDR3 with reference TRBV7-3 and TRBJ2-5 gives the whole variable domain GAGVSQTPSNKVTEKGKYVELRCDPISGHTALYWYRQSLGQGPEFLIYFQGTGAADDSGLPNDRFFAVRPEGSVSTLKIQRTERGDSAVYLCASSPKGGRVETQYFGPGTRLLVL.

V gene TRBV29-1 combines with J gene TRBJ2-3; 7 bases agree with TRBD1. Germline V gene data show CDR1 as SQVTM and CDR2 as ANQGSEA. The junction had 5 bases not matched to a gene; V was cut back by 2 bases and J by 3 bases. The CDR3 has 14 residues. DNA for the CDR3: TGCAGCGTTGAATCGGCACAGGGGACAGATACGCAGTATTTT. As protein: CSVESAQGTDTQYF.

CDR3 in amino acids: CASRMGNTEAFF. For the CDR3, the DNA is TGTGCCAGCCGAATGGGGAACACTGAAGCTTTCTTT. The chain has TRBV6-1 and TRBJ1-1; D not resolved. CDR3 length: 12 amino acids. The V gene lost 8 bases and the J gene lost 1 base, with 8 bases spanning the gap. CDR1 is MNHNS and CDR2 is SASEGT in the germline V gene.